This entry is about one T cell receptor beta chain. The antigen remains unidentified. CD8+ and CD4+ T cells taken from blood had their TCR beta sequenced. Patients with Susac syndrome met diagnostic criteria defined recently for definite or probable disease. This sample is part of a study of CD8 T cells in Susac syndrome. Whole-study results and caveats: TCR sequencing and HLA analysis covered a relatively small number of individuals.

The authors reverse transcribed 0.5 to 1 ug RNA with random hexamers. Amplification of TCR beta CDR3 was carried out by immunoSEQ multiplex PCR, which covered 54 Vbeta and 13 Jbeta segments. Using its own MiXCR run on the immunoSEQ multiplex PCR reads, TCRdb lists one record per CDR3 protein. The repertoire holds 100,000 to 150,000 distinct CDR3 sequences, more than 90% seen once, with approximately 0.2% in the top ten. The source material was CD8+ T cells from PBMCs. The source of this sequence is a human donor with Susac syndrome.

CDR3 bases: TGCAGTGCTAGAGATCTCCACGGACTTAATGAGCAGTTCTTC. Amino acid sequence: CSARDLHGLNEQFF. V usage is TRBV20-1 and J usage is TRBJ2-1; D may be TRBD2 (5 bases). Germline CDR1 and CDR2: DFQATT and SNEGSKA (reference sequence). The CDR3 is 14 residues long. The V end lost 0 bases, the J end lost 7 bases, and 13 bases lay between the germline ends.